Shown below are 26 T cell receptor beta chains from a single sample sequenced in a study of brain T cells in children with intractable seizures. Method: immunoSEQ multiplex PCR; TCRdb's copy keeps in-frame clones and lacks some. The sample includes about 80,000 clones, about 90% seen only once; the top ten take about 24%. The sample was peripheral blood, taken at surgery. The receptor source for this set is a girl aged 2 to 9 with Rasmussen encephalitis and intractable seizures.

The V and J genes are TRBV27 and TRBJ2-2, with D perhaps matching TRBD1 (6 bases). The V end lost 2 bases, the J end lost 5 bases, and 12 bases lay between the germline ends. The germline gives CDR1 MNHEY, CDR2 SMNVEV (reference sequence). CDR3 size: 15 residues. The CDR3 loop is CASSLAPGDTGELFF. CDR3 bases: TGTGCCAGCAGTTTAGCCCCAGGGGATACCGGGGAGCTGTTTTTT.

CDR3: CASSTSPGTGPYEQYF. The CDR3 nucleotides read TGCGCCAGCAGCACATCCCCCGGGACAGGACCCTACGAGCAGTACTTC. This rearrangement joins TRBV10-1 to TRBJ2-7, with TRBD1 matching 8 bases. Looked up from germline, CDR1 is WNHNN and CDR2 is SYGVQD (reference sequence). The CDR3 contains 16 residues. V lost 6 bases and J lost 2; bases outside the gene matches: 12.

The CDR3 DNA sequence: TGTGCCAGCAGTCAGACAGGGGCCCCCTATGGCTACACCTTC. Translating it yields CASSQTGAPYGYTF. This sequence joins TRBV28 and TRBJ1-2; 8 nucleotides match TRBD1. Germline V gives CDR1 MDHEN, CDR2 SYDVKM. CDR3 length: 14 amino acids. Trimming cost V 5 bases and J 4 bases; bases outside gene matches: 6.

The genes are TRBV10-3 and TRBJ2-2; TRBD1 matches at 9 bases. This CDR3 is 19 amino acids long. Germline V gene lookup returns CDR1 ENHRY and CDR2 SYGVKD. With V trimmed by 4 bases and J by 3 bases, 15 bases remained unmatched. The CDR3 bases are TGTGCCATCAGTGCGGTCTCCTTACAGGGGGCAGGATACACCGGGGAGCTGTTTTTT. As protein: CAISAVSLQGAGYTGELFF.

CDR3 region: CASSLTGNRNTEAFF. The DNA for the CDR3 is TGTGCCAGCAGCTTGACAGGGAATCGGAACACTGAAGCTTTCTTT. The chain employs TRBV9 and TRBJ1-1, with 7 bases that match TRBD1. Trimming at V came to 4 bases and at J to 1 base, leaving 7 bases not matched to a gene. The germline gives CDR1 SGDLS, CDR2 YYNGEE. CDR3 length: 15 residues. Full variable domain (outside the CDR3, taken from reference TRBV9 and TRBJ1-1): DSGVTQTPKHLITATGQRVTLRCSPRSGDLSVYWYQQSLDQGLQFLIQYYNGEERAKGNILERFSAQQFPDLHSELNLSSLELGDSALYFCASSLTGNRNTEAFFGQGTRLTVV.

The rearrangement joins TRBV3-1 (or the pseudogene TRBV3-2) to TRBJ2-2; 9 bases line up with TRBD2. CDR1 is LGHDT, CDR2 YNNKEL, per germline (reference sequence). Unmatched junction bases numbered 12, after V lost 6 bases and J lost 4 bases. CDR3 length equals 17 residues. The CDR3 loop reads CASSQRLAGVGTGELFF. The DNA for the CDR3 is TGTGCCAGCAGTCAGCGTTTAGCGGGAGTAGGCACCGGGGAGCTGTTTTTT.

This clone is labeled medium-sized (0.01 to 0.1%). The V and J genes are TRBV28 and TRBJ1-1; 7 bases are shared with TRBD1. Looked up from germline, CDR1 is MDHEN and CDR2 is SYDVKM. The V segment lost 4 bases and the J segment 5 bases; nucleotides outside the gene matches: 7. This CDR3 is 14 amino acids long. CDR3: CASSSGGGGTEAFF. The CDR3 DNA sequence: TGTGCCAGCAGTTCAGGGGGTGGTGGGACTGAAGCTTTCTTT.

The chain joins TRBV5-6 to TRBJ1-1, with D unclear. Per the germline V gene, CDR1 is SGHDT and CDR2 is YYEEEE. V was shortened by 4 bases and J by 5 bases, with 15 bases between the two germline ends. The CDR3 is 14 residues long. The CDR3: CASSPRGPTTEAFF. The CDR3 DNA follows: TGTGCCAGCAGCCCCCGAGGACCAACGACTGAAGCTTTCTTT.

The CDR3 bases are TGTGCCAGCAGTGAAAGGGGCGGGTCCAATGAAAAACTGTTTTTT. This encodes CASSERGGSNEKLFF. The chain joins TRBV6-1 to TRBJ1-4, with D possibly being TRBD1 (5 bases). V was trimmed by 2 bases and J by 5 bases, leaving 12 bases between them. Germline CDR1 reads MNHNS; CDR2 reads SASEGT. The CDR3 has 15 amino acids.

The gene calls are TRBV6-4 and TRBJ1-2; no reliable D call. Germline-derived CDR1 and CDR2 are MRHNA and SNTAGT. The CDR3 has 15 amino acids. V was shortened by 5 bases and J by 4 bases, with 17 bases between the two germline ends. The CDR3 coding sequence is TGTGCCAGCAGTCACGAATTTGTGATTTCCTATGGCTACACCTTC. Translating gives CASSHEFVISYGYTF.

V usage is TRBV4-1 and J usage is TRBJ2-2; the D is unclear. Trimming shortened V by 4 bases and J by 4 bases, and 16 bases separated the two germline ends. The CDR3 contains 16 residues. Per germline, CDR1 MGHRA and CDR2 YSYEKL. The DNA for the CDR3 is TGCGCCAGCAGCCGAAGCATTTTGATCGTCACCGGGGAGCTGTTTTTT. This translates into CASSRSILIVTGELFF.

The CDR3 sequence is CASSQTGAGVETQYF. CDR3 DNA: TGCGCCAGCAGCCAAACGGGGGCTGGCGTTGAGACCCAGTACTTC. The gene calls are TRBV4-1 and TRBJ2-5, with D possibly being TRBD1 or TRBD2 (6 bases each). Germline CDR1 and CDR2: MGHRA and YSYEKL. V lost 2 bases, J lost 5 bases, and 15 bases lay in between. This CDR3 is built from 15 residues.

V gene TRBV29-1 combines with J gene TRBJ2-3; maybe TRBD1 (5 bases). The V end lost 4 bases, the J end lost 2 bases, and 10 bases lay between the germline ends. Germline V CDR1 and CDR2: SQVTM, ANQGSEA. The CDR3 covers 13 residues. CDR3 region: CSVGGRATDTQYF. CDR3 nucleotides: TGCAGCGTTGGGGGCAGGGCCACAGATACGCAGTATTTT.

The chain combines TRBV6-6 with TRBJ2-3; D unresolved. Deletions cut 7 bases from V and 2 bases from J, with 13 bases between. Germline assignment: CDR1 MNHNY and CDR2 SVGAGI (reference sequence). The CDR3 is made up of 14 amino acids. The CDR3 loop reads CASIERTPTDTQYF. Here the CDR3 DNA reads TGTGCCAGCATCGAACGGACCCCCACAGATACGCAGTATTTT.

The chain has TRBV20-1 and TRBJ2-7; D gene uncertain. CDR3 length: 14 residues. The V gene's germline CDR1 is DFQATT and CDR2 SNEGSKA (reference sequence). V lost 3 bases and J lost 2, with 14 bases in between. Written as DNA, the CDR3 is TGCAGTGCTAGTGGGCCCGGTGGGACCTACGAGCAGTACTTC. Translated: CSASGPGGTYEQYF.

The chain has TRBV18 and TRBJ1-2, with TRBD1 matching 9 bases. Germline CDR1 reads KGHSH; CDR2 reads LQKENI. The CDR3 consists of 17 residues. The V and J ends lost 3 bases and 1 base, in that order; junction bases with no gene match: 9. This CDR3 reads CASSPAGTGNLNYGYTF. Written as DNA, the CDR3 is TGTGCCAGCTCACCCGCCGGGACAGGGAACCTTAACTATGGCTACACCTTC.

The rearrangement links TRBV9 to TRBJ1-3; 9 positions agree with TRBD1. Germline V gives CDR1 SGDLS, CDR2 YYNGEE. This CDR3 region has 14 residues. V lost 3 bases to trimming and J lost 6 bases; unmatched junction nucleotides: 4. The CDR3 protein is CASSGDREANTIYF. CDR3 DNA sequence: TGTGCCAGCAGCGGGGACAGGGAGGCAAACACCATATATTTT.

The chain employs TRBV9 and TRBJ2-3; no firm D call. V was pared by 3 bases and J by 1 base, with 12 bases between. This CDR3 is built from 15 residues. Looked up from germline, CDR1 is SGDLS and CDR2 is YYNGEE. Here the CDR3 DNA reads TGTGCCAGCAGCGCACGTTGGTGGGGCACAGATACGCAGTATTTT. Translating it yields CASSARWWGTDTQYF.

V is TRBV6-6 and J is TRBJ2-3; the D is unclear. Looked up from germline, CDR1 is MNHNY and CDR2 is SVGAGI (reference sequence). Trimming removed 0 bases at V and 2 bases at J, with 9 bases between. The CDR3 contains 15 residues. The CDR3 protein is CASSYSLAYTDTQYF. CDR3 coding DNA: TGTGCCAGCAGTTACTCCCTCGCCTACACAGATACGCAGTATTTT.

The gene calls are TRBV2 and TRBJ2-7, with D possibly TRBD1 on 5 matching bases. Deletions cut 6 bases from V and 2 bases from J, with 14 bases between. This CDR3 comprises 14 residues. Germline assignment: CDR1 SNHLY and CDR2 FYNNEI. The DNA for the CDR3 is TGTGCCAGCAGAGGACACGCAACCACCTACGAGCAGTACTTC. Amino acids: CASRGHATTYEQYF.

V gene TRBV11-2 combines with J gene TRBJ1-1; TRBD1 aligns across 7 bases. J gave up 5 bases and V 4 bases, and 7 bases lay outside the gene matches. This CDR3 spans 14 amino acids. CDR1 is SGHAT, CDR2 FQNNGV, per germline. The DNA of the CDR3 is TGTGCCAGCAGCTCGGACAGGCCCCCTACTGAAGCTTTCTTT. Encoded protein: CASSSDRPPTEAFF. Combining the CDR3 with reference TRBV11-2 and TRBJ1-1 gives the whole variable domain EAGVAQSPRYKIIEKRQSVAFWCNPISGHATLYWYQQILGQGPKLLIQFQNNGVVDDSQLPKDRFSAERLKGVDSTLKIQPAKLEDSAVYLCASSSDRPPTEAFFGQGTRLTVV.

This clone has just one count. Here the CDR3 reads CASSVSLSPGTTGHGYTF. The CDR3 DNA sequence: TGTGCCAGCAGCGTATCCCTCTCTCCCGGGACCACTGGGCATGGCTACACCTTC. The rearrangement joins TRBV9 to TRBJ1-2, with TRBD1 as a possible D gene (5 bases). The CDR3 covers 18 residues. CDR1 and CDR2 from the germline V gene are SGDLS and YYNGEE. Trimming removed 1 base at V and 6 bases at J, with 25 bases between.

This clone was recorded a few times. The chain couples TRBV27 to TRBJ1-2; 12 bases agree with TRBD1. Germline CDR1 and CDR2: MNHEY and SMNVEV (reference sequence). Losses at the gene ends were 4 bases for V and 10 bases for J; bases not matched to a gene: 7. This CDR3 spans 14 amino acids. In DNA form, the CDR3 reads TGTGCCAGCAGTTCTGCCGGGACAGGGGGCTTCTACACCTTC. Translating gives CASSSAGTGGFYTF.

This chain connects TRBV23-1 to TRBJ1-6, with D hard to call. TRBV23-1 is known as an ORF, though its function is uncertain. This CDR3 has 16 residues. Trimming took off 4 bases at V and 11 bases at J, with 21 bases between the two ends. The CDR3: CASSPSYSAPRPPLHF. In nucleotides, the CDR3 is TGCGCCAGCAGTCCCAGCTACAGTGCCCCCAGGCCACCCCTCCACTTT.

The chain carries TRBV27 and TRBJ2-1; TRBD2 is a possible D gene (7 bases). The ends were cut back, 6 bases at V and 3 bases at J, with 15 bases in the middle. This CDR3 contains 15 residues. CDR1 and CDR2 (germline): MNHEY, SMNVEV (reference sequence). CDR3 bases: TGTGCCAGCAGCTTTTTCGGGGGGCGCTACAATGAGCAGTTCTTC. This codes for CASSFFGGRYNEQFF.

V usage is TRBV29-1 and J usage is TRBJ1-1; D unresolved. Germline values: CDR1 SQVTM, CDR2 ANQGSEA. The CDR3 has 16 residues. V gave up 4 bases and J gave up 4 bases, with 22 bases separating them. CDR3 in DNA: TGCAGCGTTGGGGGATGGTCCGCGTTTTGGGCCACTGAAGCTTTCTTT. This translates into CSVGGWSAFWATEAFF.